This TCR beta chain was found in a study of siplizumab effects on memory and regulatory T cells (dated by TCRdb to the late 2010s). Background for the entire study: The study examined how the anti-CD2 antibody siplizumab affects alloreactive T-cell subsets in allogeneic mixed lymphocyte reactions built from human PBMCs.

In addition, sequencing in three donor pairs included unstimulated CD8+ effector memory subsets alongside CD4+ naive, CD8+ naive, CD8+ TEMRA and CD4+ memory subsets. TCRbeta CDR3 sequencing was performed on sorted unstimulated T cells and on proliferating T cells recovered from mixed lymphocyte reactions. Fresh whole blood from roughly 10 HLA-typed healthy donors was used to isolate PBMCs. Turning to this clone: The antigen it binds to is not known. Qualities for individual bases were not recorded, and no much larger clone is one base off.

CDR1 and CDR2, looked up from the germline V gene, are SGHAT and FQNNGV. The trim is 8 bases for V and 3 bases for J, with a gap of 26 bases between the germline ends. The CDR3 holds 18 amino acids from the cysteine to the phenylalanine. Only CDR3 DNA remains: 54 bases, in frame from the first base. The library was made by the immunoSEQ multiplex PCR assay. Around 10^5 TCR templates per sample were assayed by the deep sequencing platform. Genomic DNA extracted from sorted T cells was the material used for TCRbeta CDR3 sequencing. Under the source paper's analysis protocol: The R programming language was used for the clonal analysis of the TCRbeta CDR3 data. Alloreactive CD4+ and CD8+ clones were defined by comparing unstimulated samples with post-reaction CFSE-low samples. By matching sequences to the repertoires of sorted unstimulated Treg and non-Treg cells, each alloreactive CD4+ clone was assigned a regulatory or non-regulatory origin. TCRdb retrieved this table from immuneACCESS and kept in-frame rearrangements only. Not all clones are present; in checked studies, unresolved V genes account for under half, and no reason is known for the remainder. For V, J and clone size, that table is used; D and trimming come from the DNA. The sample contains roughly 64,000 clones, just over 95% of them found a single time. In total, the top ten clones hold about 0.1% of the sample.

Results and caveats for the whole study, not just this receptor: Among mappable alloreactive CD4+ clones, an average Treg-derived fraction of almost 70% was observed with siplizumab, compared with less than 35% in control reactions. Unstimulated naive T cells appeared more diverse than memory T cells, and naive cells seemed to contribute substantially to the alloresponse. No functional confirmation was obtained for the suppressive function of proliferating Tregs from siplizumab cultures. Because sequences at frequencies below about 10^-5 were poorly captured, only a minor fraction of alloreactive clones could be mapped back to unstimulated subsets. Siplizumab significantly lowered the cumulative frequency of alloreactive sequences that could be traced to unstimulated CD4+ memory T cells. About 75-96% of proliferating CD4+ or CD8+ clones could not be given a naive or memory phenotype.

This TCR derives from a human donor in good health. The material sequenced was naive CD8+ T cells sorted from blood. What this sample's cell subset or site label stands for: unstimulated naive T cells. The receptor chain draws on TRBV11-2 and TRBJ2-4; a tentative D match to TRBD2 spans 6 bases. The CDR3 region: CASAESGGLGLGKNIQYF. The DNA sequence reads TGTGCCAGCGCGGAAAGTGGGGGACTCGGATTAGGCAAAAACATTCAGTACTTC.